This T cell receptor beta chain comes out of a study of blood T cell repertoires in COVID-19 (dated by TCRdb to the early 2020s). For context, the study as a whole: Samples covering the acute and convalescent phases of COVID-19 were provided by collaborators in the United States, Italy and Spain. The prospective study material was composed of cDNA or gDNA derived from T cells, B-cell-depleted T cells, or PBMCs. Subjects who had been exposed to COVID-19, were actively infected with it, or had recovered from it provided the deeply sampled blood TCRbeta repertoires that made up the dataset. A freely available public database, intended as a resource for researchers studying the immune response to SARS-CoV-2, is where the repertoires were released. Samples were obtained from the ongoing ImmuneRACE study (first 160 participants) and from roughly 1,300 subjects provided by 6 global collaborators. A de-identified subject ID, COVID-19 status, age in years and sex were almost always included in the sample metadata. HLA class I and class II types, where available, came from metadata supplied by the sample provider rather than from assay-based typing.

Concerning this clone itself: Its antigen specificity is not known. It has no much larger one-base neighbor in the sample; base qualities were not kept.

The full study reports these points: The quantity of clinical and demographic metadata differed by source and by participant and was supplied without curation.

The immunoSEQ Assay, a bias-controlled multiplex PCR, was used to amplify TCRbeta CDR3 regions from genomic DNA. For the original study's pipeline: The number of nucleated cells in each sample was estimated by amplification of reference gene primers within the assay. Sequence reads were collapsed and filtered to measure the absolute abundance of every unique TCRbeta CDR3 rearrangement. For each sample, productive Simpson clonality was calculated by taking the square root of Simpson's diversity index across productive rearrangements. TCRdb stores this immuneACCESS table with in-frame sequences only. Part of the clones is absent; in the studies checked, under half of the shortfall reflects unresolved V genes, and no reason is known for the rest. V and J calls and clone size come straight from that table; D and trimming were deduced from the DNA. This sample is represented by roughly 280,000 clones; about 86% of them were singletons. The ten largest clones take up approximately 4% of the sample.

The collaborating institutions used their own protocols to collect whole blood in K2EDTA tubes. Collaborator samples were shipped for TCRbeta analysis as frozen whole blood, isolated PBMCs, or DNA extracted from either sample type. This TCR came from a man younger than 30 with active or convalescent COVID-19. Sequencing was carried out using peripheral blood.

The CDR3 region: CASSTRAGNTEAFF. The bases are TGTGCCAGTAGTACAAGGGCGGGCAACACTGAAGCTTTCTTT. Recombination connected TRBV19 to TRBJ1-1; no confident D gene assignment can be made. As encoded in the germline V gene (reference sequence), CDR1 is LNHDA while CDR2 is SQIVND. The CDR3 contains 14 residues, cysteine and phenylalanine counted. Only the CDR3 region is kept as DNA, spanning 42 bases read in frame from base 1. V is shortened by 4 bases, J by 2 bases, and the region joining them spans 11 bases.